Below, 23 T cell receptor beta chains from the same sample are listed, as sequenced in a study of blood T cell repertoires in COVID-19. Profiling relied on immunoSEQ multiplex PCR, and the TCRdb table lists in-frame clones only, not all of them. This table has 84,000 or so clones, around four fifths appearing once. The specimen sequenced was peripheral blood. The receptors derive from a woman aged 70-85 years with active or convalescent COVID-19.

The chain joins TRBV4-1 to TRBJ1-2; D gene uncertain. CDR3 length: 15 residues. Germline loops: CDR1 MGHRA, CDR2 YSYEKL. Trimming pared 0 bases from V and 1 base from J, leaving 9 bases between. In DNA form, the CDR3 reads TGCGCCAGCAGCCAAGAAGTGCAGGTTAACTATGGCTACACCTTC. Translated: CASSQEVQVNYGYTF.

V is TRBV5-4 and J is TRBJ2-2; D may be TRBD1 (6 bases). V lost 4 bases to trimming and J lost 1 base, with 14 bases between them. Germline V gives CDR1 SGHNT, CDR2 YYREEE (reference sequence). This CDR3 is 16 amino acids long. In nucleotides, the CDR3 is TGTGCCAGCAGCCGGCCGGGCAGGGGGAACACCGGGGAGCTGTTTTTT. Protein sequence: CASSRPGRGNTGELFF.

The chain links TRBV7-8 to TRBJ1-1, with 8 bases that match TRBD1. The CDR3 length is 13 residues. Germline CDR1 SGHVS, CDR2 FQNEAQ. With V trimmed by 5 bases and J by 5 bases, 4 bases remained unmatched. The CDR3 loop reads CASSRTGGTEAFF. The CDR3 DNA is TGTGCCAGCAGCCGTACAGGGGGAACTGAAGCTTTCTTT.

CDR3 bases: TGTGCCAGCTCACCACGAAAGGGGGCCGGCTATGGCTACACCTTC. This gives the protein CASSPRKGAGYGYTF. V gene TRBV18 combines with J gene TRBJ1-2, with TRBD1 matching 7 bases. The CDR3 covers 15 residues. With V trimmed by 1 base and J by 4 bases, 6 bases remained unmatched. CDR1 and CDR2 (germline): KGHSH, LQKENI.

CDR3 sequence: CSSWRMAEAFF. In nucleotides, the CDR3 is TGCAGCTCCTGGAGGATGGCTGAAGCTTTCTTT. The chain has TRBV29-1 and TRBJ1-1; no firm D call. Deletions cut 8 bases from V and 6 bases from J, with 13 bases between. Germline lookup yields CDR1 SQVTM and CDR2 ANQGSEA. This CDR3 is 11 amino acids long.

A remark on this clone: Mismatch with germline at one junction end may stem from a read error. This chain uses TRBV7-7 with TRBJ2-7; TRBD1 agrees at 10 bases. Germline CDR1 and CDR2: SSHAT and FNYEAQ (reference sequence). The length of the CDR3 is 15 residues. The CDR3 coding sequence is TGTGCTAGCAGCGTAGACAGGGGGCGCGGCCGGGAGCAGTACTTC. This gives the protein CASSVDRGRGREQYF.

V usage is TRBV7-2 and J usage is TRBJ2-1; TRBD2 might be the D (5 bases). Germline assignment: CDR1 SGHTA and CDR2 FQGNSA. Trimming removed 5 bases from V and 7 bases from J, with 15 bases in between. This CDR3 is built from 14 residues. CDR3: CASSPRFERNEQFF. The CDR3 coding sequence is TGTGCCAGCAGCCCCCGTTTCGAGCGGAATGAGCAGTTCTTC.

V and J are TRBV11-2 and TRBJ2-3; 7 bases match TRBD2. The germline V gene has CDR1 SGHAT and CDR2 FQNNGV. V shed 1 base and J 4 bases; nucleotides not matched to a gene: 2. The CDR3 has 14 amino acids. CDR3 amino acids: CASSLGRGADTQYF. The CDR3 region has the DNA TGTGCCAGCAGCTTAGGTCGGGGGGCAGATACGCAGTATTTT. The full variable domain, rest sourced from reference TRBV11-2 and TRBJ2-3, is EAGVAQSPRYKIIEKRQSVAFWCNPISGHATLYWYQQILGQGPKLLIQFQNNGVVDDSQLPKDRFSAERLKGVDSTLKIQPAKLEDSAVYLCASSLGRGADTQYFGPGTRLTVL.

The chain carries TRBV19 and TRBJ1-5; D possibly corresponds to TRBD1 (6 bases). V shed 4 bases and J shed 5 bases, with 12 bases lying between them. The CDR3 consists of 14 residues. Per germline, CDR1 LNHDA and CDR2 SQIVND (reference sequence). The CDR3 loop reads CASSTQGDYQPQHF. For the CDR3, the DNA is TGTGCCAGTAGTACACAGGGAGATTATCAGCCCCAGCATTTT.

CDR3: CATSEDSSAGGYTF. CDR3 coding DNA: TGTGCCACCAGTGAGGACAGTTCTGCAGGTGGCTACACCTTC. The chain is built from TRBV24-1 and TRBJ1-2; perhaps TRBD1 as D (6 bases). There are 14 residues in the CDR3. Trimming took off 4 bases at V and 7 bases at J, with 15 bases between the two ends. From germline, CDR1 is KGHDR and CDR2 SFDVKD.

The genes are TRBV3-1 (or the pseudogene TRBV3-2) and TRBJ1-5; D ambiguous. There are 14 residues in the CDR3. V was shortened by 2 bases and J by 2 bases, with 7 bases between the two germline ends. From germline, CDR1 is LGHDT and CDR2 YNNKEL (reference sequence). The CDR3 DNA reads TGTGCCAGCAGCCAATCCCGTGGCAATCAGCCCCAGCATTTT. Its translation is CASSQSRGNQPQHF.

The chain combines TRBV7-2 with TRBJ2-5; 10 nucleotides align to TRBD2. Germline V gives CDR1 SGHTA, CDR2 FQGNSA. The V and J ends lost 3 bases and 4 bases, in that order; junction bases with no gene match: 5. The CDR3 contains 15 residues. CDR3 sequence: CASSFQRGGGETQYF. DNA for the CDR3: TGTGCCAGCAGCTTCCAGCGGGGGGGCGGAGAGACCCAGTACTTC.

V gene TRBV19 combines with J gene TRBJ2-2; 7 nucleotides agree with TRBD1. Germline-derived CDR1 and CDR2 are LNHDA and SQIVND (reference sequence). The CDR3 runs to 15 residues. The trim removed 5 bases at V and 0 bases at J, leaving 3 bases unmatched. Here the CDR3 reads CASSAGTANTGELFF. CDR3 coding DNA: TGTGCCAGTAGTGCCGGGACAGCGAACACCGGGGAGCTGTTTTTT.

V usage is TRBV9 and J usage is TRBJ1-3; D call uncertain. CDR3 length equals 14 residues. Germline values: CDR1 SGDLS, CDR2 YYNGEE. V lost 3 bases and J 5 bases, leaving 12 bases between the germline ends. CDR3 amino acids: CASSAPDSRNTIYF. CDR3 DNA: TGTGCCAGCAGCGCGCCGGACTCGAGAAACACCATATATTTT.

The chain joins TRBV2 to TRBJ2-1, with TRBD1 matching over 10 bases. J lost 8 bases, V lost 7 bases, and 8 bases had no gene match. The CDR3 consists of 14 residues. Germline V gene sequence: CDR1 SNHLY, CDR2 FYNNEI. CDR3: CASTRQGASDEQFF. The CDR3 bases are TGTGCCAGCACAAGACAGGGGGCGAGCGATGAGCAGTTCTTC.

By share, this clone ranks as medium-sized. The chain employs TRBV5-1 and TRBJ2-7; TRBD1 agrees at 10 bases. CDR1 and CDR2 (germline): SGHRS, YFSETQ. J lost 1 base, V lost 6 bases, and 16 bases had no gene match. The CDR3 is made up of 18 amino acids. In DNA, the CDR3 is TGCGCCAGCAAACTAAGGACAGGGGGTTCGAGCGAGTCCTACGAGCAGTACTTC. As protein: CASKLRTGGSSESYEQYF. The full variable domain, in which reference TRBV5-1 and TRBJ2-7 provide the parts outside the CDR3, is KAGVTQTPRYLIKTRGQQVTLSCSPISGHRSVSWYQQTPGQGLQFLFEYFSETQRNKGNFPGRFSGRQFSNSRSEMNVSTLELGDSALYLCASKLRTGGSSESYEQYFGPGTRLTVT.

The chain employs TRBV4-2 and TRBJ1-4; D gene uncertain. Germline CDR1 reads LGHNA; CDR2 reads YNFKEQ. This CDR3 contains 13 residues. V was cut by 1 base and J by 15 bases, with 15 bases left in between. The CDR3 loop reads CASSQALRRTLFF. DNA for the CDR3: TGTGCCAGCAGCCAAGCCCTCCGGAGAACCTTGTTTTTT.

The chain has TRBV10-3 and TRBJ1-6, with D unresolved. V was clipped by 7 bases and J by 5 bases, with 15 bases between them. In germline, CDR1 is ENHRY, CDR2 SYGVKD. The CDR3 is 15 amino acids. The CDR3 bases are TGTGCCATCAAGGGTAGTCGGGAGAATAATTCACCCCTCCACTTT. Translated, it gives CAIKGSRENNSPLHF.

This chain links TRBV10-3 with TRBJ2-1; 10 bases fit TRBD2. The CDR3 consists of 16 residues. V trimming: 4 bases; J trimming: 7 bases; junction bases outside the gene matches: 10. Germline-derived CDR1 and CDR2 are ENHRY and SYGVKD. Written as DNA, the CDR3 is TGTGCCATCAGTGTGGGAAGCGGGGGGGCCAAGAATGAGCAGTTCTTC. Translating it yields CAISVGSGGAKNEQFF.

The V and J genes are TRBV5-4 and TRBJ2-1; 7 bases are a match to TRBD1. The germline V gene encodes CDR1 SGHNT and CDR2 YYREEE (reference sequence). V was pared by 3 bases and J by 2 bases, with 5 bases of the junction left unmatched. This CDR3 spans 15 amino acids. CDR3 nucleotide sequence: TGTGCCAGCAGCTCCCGGGACAGAACCTACAATGAGCAGTTCTTC. Residues: CASSSRDRTYNEQFF.

The CDR3, as DNA: TGTGCCAGCATCCTTGGGGCAAACAGTGGCGGCTACACCTTC. Encoded protein: CASILGANSGGYTF. The gene calls are TRBV7-9 and TRBJ1-2; perhaps TRBD1 as D (5 bases). The CDR3 length is 14 residues. Germline CDR1 reads SEHNR; CDR2 reads FQNEAQ (reference sequence). The V end lost 7 bases, the J end lost 8 bases, and 20 bases lay between the germline ends.

This clone appeared a single time. This chain links TRBV5-1 with TRBJ1-2; 9 positions agree with TRBD1. Germline V gene sequence: CDR1 SGHRS, CDR2 YFSETQ. V gave up 7 bases and J gave up 8 bases; unmatched junction bases: 9. The CDR3 loop spans 13 amino acids. CDR3 loop: CASSPGQGSGYTF. The DNA of the CDR3 is TGCGCCAGCTCTCCGGGACAGGGTAGCGGCTACACCTTC.

The V and J genes are TRBV6-5 and TRBJ1-2; 7 bases match TRBD1. V dropped 5 bases and J dropped 5; count of bases not matched to a gene: 11. Germline CDR1 reads MNHEY; CDR2 reads SVGAGI. This CDR3 comprises 15 residues. The CDR3 DNA reads TGTGCCAGCAGTCCTCGACAGGGAGCCTCATATGGCTACACCTTC. Amino acids: CASSPRQGASYGYTF.